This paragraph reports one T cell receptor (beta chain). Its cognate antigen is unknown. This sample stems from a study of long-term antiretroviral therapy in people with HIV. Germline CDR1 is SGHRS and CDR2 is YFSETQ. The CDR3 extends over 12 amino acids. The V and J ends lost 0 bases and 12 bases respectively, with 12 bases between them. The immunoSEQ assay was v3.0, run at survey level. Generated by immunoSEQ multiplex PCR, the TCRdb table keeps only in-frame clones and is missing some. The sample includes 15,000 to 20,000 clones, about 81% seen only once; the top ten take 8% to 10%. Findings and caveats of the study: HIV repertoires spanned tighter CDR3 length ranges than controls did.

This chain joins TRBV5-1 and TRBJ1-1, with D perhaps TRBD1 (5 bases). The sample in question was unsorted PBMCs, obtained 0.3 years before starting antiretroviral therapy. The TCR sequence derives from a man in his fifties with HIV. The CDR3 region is CASSLGEGKTFF. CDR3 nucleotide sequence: TGCGCCAGCAGCTTGGGAGAGGGGAAAACTTTCTTT.